This T cell receptor beta chain emerged from a study of patients and donors after allogeneic stem cell transplantation. Concerning this clonotype itself: A read error may account for a junction end that differs from germline.

TCRdb called the RT-PCR reads again in MiXCR, with one record for every CDR3 protein. The sample contains roughly 140,000 distinct CDR3 sequences, over 30% of which appear only once. The germline V gene has CDR1 SSHAT and CDR2 FNYEAQ (reference sequence). The CDR3 extends over 14 amino acids. This receptor was identified in a human donor who was either an allogeneic HSCT recipient or a stem cell or donor lymphocyte infusion donor (not recorded which). It is not recorded whose cells these are; they may come from a transplant donor. This chain links TRBV7-7 with TRBJ2-2; D is undetermined. Sequencing was carried out using blood, either unsorted or a sorted T cell fraction (not recorded which). The DNA of the CDR3 is TGTGCTAGCAGCTTCCACAGCAACACCGGGGAGCTGTTTTTT. As protein: CASSFHSNTGELFF.